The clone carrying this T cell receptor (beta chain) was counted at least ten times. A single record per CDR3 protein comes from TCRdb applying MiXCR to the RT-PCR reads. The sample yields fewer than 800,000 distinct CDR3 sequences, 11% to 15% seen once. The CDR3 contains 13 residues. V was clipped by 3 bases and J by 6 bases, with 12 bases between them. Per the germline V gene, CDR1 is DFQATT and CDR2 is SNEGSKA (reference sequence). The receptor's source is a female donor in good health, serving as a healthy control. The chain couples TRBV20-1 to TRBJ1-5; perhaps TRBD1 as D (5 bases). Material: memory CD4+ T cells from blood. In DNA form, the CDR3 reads TGCAGTGCTAGCCCAGGTCAGGGTCAGCCCCAGCATTTT. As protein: CSASPGQGQPQHF.